One and the same sample provided the 29 T cell receptor beta chains below, sequenced in a study of blood T cell repertoires in COVID-19. TCRdb's copy holds only in-frame clones and misses some; the assay was immunoSEQ multiplex PCR. The sample yields under 250,000 clones, approximately 90% seen once. What was sequenced was peripheral blood. These receptors originate from a man aged 30 to 45 with COVID-19, enrolled during active disease.

The V gene is TRBV11-1, the J gene TRBJ2-7; 7 nucleotides match TRBD1. CDR3 length equals 12 residues. V shed 4 bases, J shed 4 bases, and the junction held 1 base outside the gene matches. Looked up from germline, CDR1 is SGHAT and CDR2 is FQDESV (reference sequence). The CDR3 loop is CASSSGGYEQYF. The DNA of the CDR3 is TGTGCCAGCAGCTCAGGGGGTTACGAGCAGTACTTC. Full variable domain (missing parts from reference TRBV11-1 and TRBJ2-7): EAEVAQSPRYKITEKSQAVAFWCDPISGHATLYWYRQILGQGPELLVQFQDESVVDDSQLPKDRFSAERLKGVDSTLKIQPAELGDSAMYLCASSSGGYEQYFGPGTRLTVT.

Only one count was recorded for this clone. The chain joins TRBV18 to TRBJ1-5, with 10 bases that match TRBD1. This CDR3 contains 13 residues. V shed 10 bases, J shed 7 bases, and the junction held 7 bases outside the gene matches. CDR1 is KGHSH and CDR2 is LQKENI in the germline V gene. The chain's CDR3 is CATSGTGEQPQHF. CDR3 DNA sequence: TGTGCCACCTCTGGGACAGGGGAACAGCCCCAGCATTTT.

The rearrangement links TRBV2 to TRBJ1-2; no definite D call. V was clipped by 6 bases and J by 2 bases, with 7 bases between them. Per the germline V gene, CDR1 is SNHLY and CDR2 is FYNNEI. This CDR3 is 12 amino acids long. The CDR3 region is CASSASNYGYTF. The CDR3 DNA reads TGTGCCAGCAGCGCGTCGAACTATGGCTACACCTTC.

The chain couples TRBV11-2 to TRBJ1-4; 8 positions agree with TRBD1. With 4 bases clipped from V and 8 bases from J, the junction kept 6 bases outside the gene matches. The germline V gene has CDR1 SGHAT and CDR2 FQNNGV. This CDR3 contains 14 residues. CDR3 loop: CASSSDRGGEKLFF. The CDR3 nucleotides read TGTGCCAGCAGCTCCGACAGGGGAGGCGAAAAACTGTTTTTT.

V gene TRBV28 combines with J gene TRBJ1-1, with D hard to call. Germline V gene sequence: CDR1 MDHEN, CDR2 SYDVKM. V was cut by 3 bases and J by 5 bases, with 19 bases left in between. The CDR3 extends over 16 amino acids. In nucleotides, the CDR3 is TGTGCCAGCAGTTTGGCCGTCTTACCTGGAGGGACTGAAGCTTTCTTT. Translation gives CASSLAVLPGGTEAFF.

V and J are TRBV11-2 and TRBJ1-5; D is unresolved. This CDR3 comprises 13 residues. Trimming removed 1 base at V and 5 bases at J, with 6 bases between. CDR1 and CDR2 from the germline V gene are SGHAT and FQNNGV. In DNA, the CDR3 is TGTGCCAGCAGCTTAGCAGGTTATCAGCCCCAGCATTTT. This sequence encodes CASSLAGYQPQHF.

V usage is TRBV18 and J usage is TRBJ1-2; tentatively, D is TRBD1 (5 bases). The germline V gene has CDR1 KGHSH and CDR2 LQKENI. This CDR3 has 14 amino acids. The V gene lost 2 bases and the J gene lost 4 bases, with 11 bases spanning the gap. The CDR3 DNA reads as TGTGCCAGCTCACCAGCGACAGCCTCCTATGGCTACACCTTC. It encodes CASSPATASYGYTF.

The chain is built from TRBV7-2 and TRBJ2-1, with TRBD2 matching over 7 bases. The trim removed 5 bases at V and 0 bases at J, leaving 16 bases unmatched. This CDR3 contains 19 residues. Looked up from germline, CDR1 is SGHTA and CDR2 is FQGNSA. The CDR3 DNA is TGTGCCAGCAGCCTACCCTTCCCTAGCGGACTTAGCTCCTACAATGAGCAGTTCTTC. Translated, it gives CASSLPFPSGLSSYNEQFF.

This rearrangement joins TRBV7-2 to TRBJ1-5; D perhaps matches TRBD1 (6 bases). V gave up 4 bases and J gave up 4 bases, with 11 bases separating them. The germline V gene encodes CDR1 SGHTA and CDR2 FQGNSA. The CDR3 has 14 amino acids. The CDR3 loop is CASSSLQGNQPQHF. The CDR3 DNA sequence: TGTGCCAGCAGCTCCCTACAGGGAAATCAGCCCCAGCATTTT.

The J gene is TRBJ1-5, the V gene TRBV29-1, with 10 bases lining up with TRBD1. The CDR3 extends over 14 amino acids. The germline V gene has CDR1 SQVTM and CDR2 ANQGSEA. The ends lost 7 bases at V and 6 bases at J; junction bases unmatched: 9. The CDR3, as DNA: TGCAGCGCCCGCTGGGGACAGGGGAGTCAGCCCCAGCATTTT. Protein: CSARWGQGSQPQHF. The variable domain in full, completed from reference TRBV29-1 and TRBJ1-5, reads SAVISQKPSRDICQRGTSLTIQCQVDSQVTMMFWYRQQPGQSLTLIATANQGSEATYESGFVIDKFPISRPNLTFSTLTVSNMSPEDSSIYLCSARWGQGSQPQHFGDGTRLSIL.

Only one count was recorded for this clone. The chain links TRBV5-4 to TRBJ1-3; D ambiguous. The CDR3 consists of 16 residues. Germline lookup yields CDR1 SGHNT and CDR2 YYREEE (reference sequence). The V and J ends lost 3 bases and 0 bases respectively, with 13 bases between them. The CDR3 coding sequence is TGTGCCAGCAGCTCTGTTAGCGGAGCCTCTGGAAACACCATATATTTT. It yields the protein CASSSVSGASGNTIYF.

V usage is TRBV5-1 and J usage is TRBJ2-7; D gene unclear. V lost 0 bases and J 0 bases, leaving 7 bases between the germline ends. From germline, CDR1 is SGHRS and CDR2 YFSETQ. CDR3 length: 14 residues. The CDR3 protein is CASSLGATSYEQYF. CDR3 nucleotides: TGCGCCAGCAGCTTGGGAGCGACCTCCTACGAGCAGTACTTC.

The chain carries TRBV2 and TRBJ1-2; perhaps TRBD1 as D (5 bases). V shed 4 bases and J shed 6 bases, with 12 bases lying between them. This CDR3 comprises 13 residues. CDR1 and CDR2 (germline): SNHLY, FYNNEI. CDR3 sequence reads: CASSAREEDGYTF. The DNA of the CDR3 is TGTGCCAGCAGTGCCAGGGAAGAGGATGGCTACACCTTC.

This clone occurred once. The chain links TRBV5-6 to TRBJ1-5, with D perhaps matching TRBD1 (5 bases). This CDR3 is 13 amino acids long. Germline V gene sequence: CDR1 SGHDT, CDR2 YYEEEE. Trimming took off 3 bases at V and 3 bases at J, with 7 bases between the two ends. CDR3 loop: CASSSGLNQPQHF. The CDR3 DNA follows: TGTGCCAGCAGCTCGGGACTCAATCAGCCCCAGCATTTT.

This chain joins TRBV4-1 and TRBJ1-1; a weak D match, TRBD1 (5 bases). V shed 3 bases and J shed 0 bases, with 8 bases lying between them. This CDR3 is built from 14 residues. Per germline, CDR1 MGHRA and CDR2 YSYEKL. For the CDR3, the DNA is TGCGCCAGCAGCCACCAGGGTTTGAACACTGAAGCTTTCTTT. Translating gives CASSHQGLNTEAFF.

The chain employs TRBV6-2 or TRBV6-3 and TRBJ2-1; 9 bases fit TRBD1. This CDR3 spans 18 amino acids. Unmatched junction bases numbered 18, after V lost 5 bases and J lost 7 bases. Germline lookup yields CDR1 MNHEY and CDR2 SVGEGT. The CDR3 here is CASSRPQGAQVRANEQFF. CDR3 nucleotides: TGTGCCAGCAGTCGTCCACAGGGGGCGCAGGTCCGCGCGAATGAGCAGTTCTTC.

Only one count was recorded for this clone. The chain couples TRBV4-3 to TRBJ2-7, with TRBD1 matching over 10 bases. CDR3 length equals 16 residues. Germline V gene lookup returns CDR1 LGHNA and CDR2 YSLEER. The V gene end was trimmed by 1 base and the J gene end by 2 bases; junction bases not matched to a gene: 5. The CDR3 DNA reads as TGCGCCAGCAGCCAAGGCTGGGGGACAGGGGCCTACGAGCAGTACTTC. Its translation: CASSQGWGTGAYEQYF.

In this sample, this clone turned up a few times. This chain uses TRBV7-8 with TRBJ2-7; TRBD2 is a possible D gene (5 bases). Germline V gene sequence: CDR1 SGHVS, CDR2 FQNEAQ. Between the trimmed V and J ends, which lost 3 bases and 3 bases, there was a span of 15 bases. The CDR3 consists of 15 residues. The CDR3, as DNA: TGTGCCAGCAGCTTGACTTGGTTGGGAGACTACGAGCAGTACTTC. Translation gives CASSLTWLGDYEQYF.

The rearrangement uses TRBV6-2 or TRBV6-3 and TRBJ1-2, with TRBD1 matching 7 bases. The CDR3 contains 14 residues. From germline, CDR1 is MNHEY and CDR2 SVGEGT. The V and J ends lost 3 bases and 7 bases, in that order; junction bases with no gene match: 8. Here the CDR3 reads CASSYYPTGSGYTF. The CDR3 DNA is TGTGCCAGCAGTTATTACCCGACAGGGAGTGGCTACACCTTC.

The chain couples TRBV6-6 to TRBJ2-7; D perhaps matches TRBD1 (5 bases). Germline loops: CDR1 MNHNY, CDR2 SVGAGI (reference sequence). The CDR3 is 14 amino acids. With 5 bases removed from V and 4 bases from J, the gap between germline ends came to 15 bases. Written as DNA, the CDR3 is TGTGCCAGCAGTCCCCCCCAGGGTGGGTACGAGCAGTACTTC. Its translation: CASSPPQGGYEQYF.

V usage is TRBV6-4 and J usage is TRBJ1-1; weak D call: TRBD1 (6 bases). V shed 5 bases and J shed 3 bases, with 13 bases lying between them. Germline lookup yields CDR1 MRHNA and CDR2 SNTAGT. This CDR3 contains 14 residues. CDR3 nucleotides: TGTGCCAGCAGTCCTCACAGGGAATACACTGAAGCTTTCTTT. It encodes CASSPHREYTEAFF.

This sequence joins TRBV6-5 and TRBJ1-4, with 9 bases that match TRBD1. With V trimmed by 5 bases and J by 7 bases, 8 bases remained unmatched. This CDR3 has 15 amino acids. Germline V gene sequence: CDR1 MNHEY, CDR2 SVGAGI. CDR3 in amino acids: CASSTTGGAGEKLFF. The CDR3 nucleotides read TGTGCCAGCAGTACAACAGGGGGCGCAGGTGAAAAACTGTTTTTT.

The V gene is TRBV3-1 (or the pseudogene TRBV3-2), the J gene TRBJ1-2; possibly TRBD1 for D (5 bases). Between the trimmed V and J ends, which lost 4 bases and 8 bases, there was a span of 11 bases. The CDR3 is 12 residues long. Germline CDR1 and CDR2: LGHDT and YNNKEL (reference sequence). The CDR3 is CASSPGNIGYTF. CDR3 bases: TGTGCCAGCAGCCCAGGGAATATAGGCTACACCTTC.

The chain uses TRBV11-2 and TRBJ2-1; 9 nucleotides line up with TRBD2. V dropped 3 bases and J dropped 7; count of bases not matched to a gene: 7. Germline CDR1 and CDR2: SGHAT and FQNNGV. The CDR3 length is 15 residues. The CDR3 protein is CASSFGGRARNEQFF. The CDR3 DNA is TGTGCCAGCAGCTTTGGCGGGAGGGCCCGGAATGAGCAGTTCTTC. Full variable domain (remainder filled in from reference TRBV11-2 and TRBJ2-1): EAGVAQSPRYKIIEKRQSVAFWCNPISGHATLYWYQQILGQGPKLLIQFQNNGVVDDSQLPKDRFSAERLKGVDSTLKIQPAKLEDSAVYLCASSFGGRARNEQFFGPGTRLTVL.

The genes are TRBV7-6 and TRBJ1-5; D uncertain. The V end lost 2 bases, the J end lost 4 bases, and 12 bases lay between the germline ends. The CDR3 contains 15 residues. The germline V gene encodes CDR1 SGHVS and CDR2 FNYEAQ. The CDR3 reads CASSLNEVTNQPQHF. The CDR3 nucleotides read TGTGCCAGCAGCTTAAACGAGGTGACGAATCAGCCCCAGCATTTT.

The chain carries TRBV18 and TRBJ2-7, with 7 bases matching TRBD1. CDR1 and CDR2 (germline): KGHSH, LQKENI. The ends lost 3 bases at V and 3 bases at J; junction bases unmatched: 17. CDR3 length: 18 residues. The chain's CDR3 is CASSPRGHQGDLIYEQYF. CDR3 coding DNA: TGTGCCAGCTCACCCAGAGGTCATCAGGGGGATCTGATCTACGAGCAGTACTTC.

The chain has TRBV30 and TRBJ1-3; a possible D gene is TRBD1 (5 bases). Germline V gives CDR1 GTSNPN, CDR2 SVGIG (reference sequence). This CDR3 spans 15 amino acids. V was trimmed by 1 base and J by 0 bases, leaving 10 bases between them. The CDR3 sequence is CAWSGEGFSGNTIYF. In DNA, the CDR3 is TGTGCCTGGAGTGGGGAGGGGTTCTCTGGAAACACCATATATTTT.

This sequence joins TRBV6-5 and TRBJ2-3; 7 nucleotides match TRBD1. The CDR3 consists of 15 residues. CDR1 and CDR2 (germline): MNHEY, SVGAGI. After removal of 6 bases from V and 1 base from J, the junction contained 7 bases not matched to a gene. The CDR3 sequence: CASRQGGLGTDTQYF. Written as DNA, the CDR3 is TGTGCCAGCAGACAAGGGGGCTTGGGCACAGATACGCAGTATTTT.

The chain employs TRBV10-3 and TRBJ1-2; D possibly corresponds to TRBD1 (6 bases). Between the trimmed V and J ends, which lost 6 bases and 3 bases, there was a span of 11 bases. Per the germline V gene, CDR1 is ENHRY and CDR2 is SYGVKD. The CDR3 is 13 amino acids. CDR3 residues: CAIRGQPDYGYTF. CDR3 nucleotides: TGTGCCATCAGAGGACAGCCCGACTATGGCTACACCTTC.